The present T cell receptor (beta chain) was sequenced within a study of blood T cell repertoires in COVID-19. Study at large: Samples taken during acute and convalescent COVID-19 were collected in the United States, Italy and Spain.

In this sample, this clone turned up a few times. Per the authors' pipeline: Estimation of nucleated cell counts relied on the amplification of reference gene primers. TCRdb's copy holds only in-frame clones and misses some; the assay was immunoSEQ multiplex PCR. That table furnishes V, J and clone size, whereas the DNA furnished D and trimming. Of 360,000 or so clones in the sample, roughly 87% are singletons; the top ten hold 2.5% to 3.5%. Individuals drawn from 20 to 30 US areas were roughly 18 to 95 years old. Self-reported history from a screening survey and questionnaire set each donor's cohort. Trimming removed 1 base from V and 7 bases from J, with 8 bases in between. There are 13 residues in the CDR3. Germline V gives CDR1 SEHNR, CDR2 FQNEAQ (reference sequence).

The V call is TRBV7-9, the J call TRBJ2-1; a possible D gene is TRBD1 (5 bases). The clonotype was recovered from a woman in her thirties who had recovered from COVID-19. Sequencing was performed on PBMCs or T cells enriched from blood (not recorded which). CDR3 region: CASSLEGWNEQFF. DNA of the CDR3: TGTGCCAGCAGCTTAGAGGGGTGGAATGAGCAGTTCTTC.